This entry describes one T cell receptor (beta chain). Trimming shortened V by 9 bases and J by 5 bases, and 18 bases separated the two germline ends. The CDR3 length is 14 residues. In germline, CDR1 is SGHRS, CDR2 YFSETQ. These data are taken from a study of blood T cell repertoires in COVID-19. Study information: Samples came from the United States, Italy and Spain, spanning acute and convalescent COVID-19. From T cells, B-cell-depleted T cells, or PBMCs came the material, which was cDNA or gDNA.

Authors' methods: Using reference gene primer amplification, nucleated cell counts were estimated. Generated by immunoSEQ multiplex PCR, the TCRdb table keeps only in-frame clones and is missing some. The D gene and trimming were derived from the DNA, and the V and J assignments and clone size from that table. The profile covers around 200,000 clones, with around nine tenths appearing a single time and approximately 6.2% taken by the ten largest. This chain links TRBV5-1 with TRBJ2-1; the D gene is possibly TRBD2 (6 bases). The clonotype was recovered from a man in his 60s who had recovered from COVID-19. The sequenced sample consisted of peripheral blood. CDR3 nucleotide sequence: TGCGCCACCTGCGAGCGGGCCGATCACAATGAGCAGTTCTTC. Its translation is CATCERADHNEQFF. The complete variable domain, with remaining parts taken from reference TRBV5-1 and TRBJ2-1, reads KAGVTQTPRYLIKTRGQQVTLSCSPISGHRSVSWYQQTPGQGLQFLFEYFSETQRNKGNFPGRFSGRQFSNSRSEMNVSTLELGDSALYLCATCERADHNEQFFGPGTRLTVL.